This T cell receptor (beta chain) was sequenced during a study of Graves' ophthalmopathy and Graves' hyperthyroidism. Patients newly diagnosed with hyperthyroidism, under 2 months' duration, were aged 18 to 65, the study reports. Patients with other autoimmune diseases, uncontrolled infections, pregnancy or lactation were excluded. Whole-study results and caveats: A majority of expanded thyroid clonotypes exceeding 0.001 frequency were likewise present in blood. Both a roughly 64% sensitivity and an approximately 72% specificity characterized the model's predictions of ophthalmopathy progression.

CDR3 length equals 15 residues. Germline CDR1 is LNHDA and CDR2 is SQIVND (reference sequence). V dropped 3 bases and J dropped 5 bases, with 14 bases sitting between them. Worth noting for this clonotype: The antigen is not known.

RNA transcripts served as template for amplifying TCR beta CDR3 sequences. An opening RT-PCR round employed HTBI primers and preceded a second-round multiplex PCR. TCRdb re-called the multiplex PCR reads through MiXCR, storing one row per CDR3 protein. This table holds 450,000 to 600,000 distinct CDR3 sequences, approximately 37% found once. The chain is built from TRBV19 and TRBJ1-5; D is possibly TRBD1 (6 bases). The sample taken for sequencing was peripheral blood or thyroid tissue (not recorded which). The TCR was taken from an adult man with Graves' hyperthyroidism. Here the CDR3 reads CASSIVPGEDQPQHF. Written as DNA, the CDR3 is TGTGCCAGTAGTATCGTCCCAGGGGAGGATCAGCCCCAGCATTTT.